Listed here are 18 T cell receptor beta chains from one sample, sequenced in a study of T-cell reconstitution after alpha-beta-depleted transplantation in children. For TCRbeta, the library was prepared with unique molecular identifiers. One entry per CDR3 protein results from TCRdb running MiXCR on the PCR reads. The sample carries a few hundred thousand distinct CDR3 sequences, about a quarter recorded once. The sample here was PBMCs, taken before TCRalphabeta/CD19-depleted stem cell transplant. The source of these receptors is a boy under three years old with Wiskott-Aldrich syndrome, due to receive a stem cell transplant.

V is TRBV12-3 or TRBV12-4 and J is TRBJ2-2, with a tentative D call TRBD2 (5 bases). V was trimmed by 3 bases and J by 6 bases, leaving 17 bases between them. This CDR3 is built from 16 residues. The CDR3 nucleotides are TGTGCCAGCAGTTTCCCCGGGAAGAGGTTCGCCGGGGAGCTGTTTTTT. Translating it yields CASSFPGKRFAGELFF.

This clonotype was counted a single time. The CDR3 region is CASSPPGARTYNEQFF. The CDR3 DNA is TGCGCCAGCAGCCCCCCTGGGGCCCGGACCTACAATGAGCAGTTCTTC. The chain is built from TRBV5-1 and TRBJ2-1; D is perhaps TRBD1 (5 bases). This CDR3 comprises 16 residues. The germline gives CDR1 SGHRS, CDR2 YFSETQ. Trimming left V 4 bases short and J 2 bases short, with 16 bases between.

There are a few counts of this clonotype. The chain links TRBV6-2 or TRBV6-3 to TRBJ2-7; the match to TRBD2 covers 7 bases. V shed 2 bases, J shed 3 bases, and the junction held 16 bases outside the gene matches. From germline, CDR1 is MNHEY and CDR2 SVGEGT. The CDR3 runs 18 residues. The CDR3 sequence: CASSYATLGGQLYYEQYF. In DNA form, the CDR3 reads TGTGCCAGCAGTTACGCGACGCTGGGAGGGCAGCTCTACTACGAGCAGTACTTC.

This clonotype turned up a few times. The rearrangement uses TRBV5-6 and TRBJ2-1; D could derive from TRBD1 or TRBD2 (5 bases each). Germline CDR1 and CDR2: SGHDT and YYEEEE. Deletions cut 2 bases from V and 0 bases from J, with 21 bases between. The CDR3 has 19 residues. Here the CDR3 DNA reads TGTGCCAGCAGCTTCCCCTCGGGACGGAGCACGAGCTCCTACAATGAGCAGTTCTTC. This codes for CASSFPSGRSTSSYNEQFF. The whole variable domain, filled in from reference TRBV5-6 and TRBJ2-1, reads DAGVTQSPTHLIKTRGQQVTLRCSPKSGHDTVSWYQQALGQGPQFIFQYYEEEERQRGNFPDRFSGHQFPNYSSELNVNALLLGDSALYLCASSFPSGRSTSSYNEQFFGPGTRLTVL.

This clonotype has a handful of counts. The rearrangement links TRBV20-1 to TRBJ2-7; TRBD2 agrees at 10 bases. The CDR3 covers 19 residues. The trim removed 3 bases at V and 4 bases at J, leaving 21 bases unmatched. In germline, CDR1 is DFQATT, CDR2 SNEGSKA (reference sequence). The CDR3 coding sequence is TGCAGTGCTAGGCGAATCTCATCCGGGACTAGCGCATTGAGTTACGAGCAGTACTTC. Its protein product is CSARRISSGTSALSYEQYF.

This clonotype was counted a few times. This chain connects TRBV5-5 to TRBJ1-5; D ambiguous. The CDR3 has 14 amino acids. Germline CDR1 and CDR2: SGHKS and YYEKEE (reference sequence). V was shortened by 5 bases and J by 3 bases, with 12 bases between the two germline ends. CDR3 in DNA: TGTGCCAGCAGTAGAGAAGCCCACAATCAGCCCCAGCATTTT. Translating gives CASSREAHNQPQHF. Filled out from reference TRBV5-5 and TRBJ1-5, the complete variable domain reads DAGVTQSPTHLIKTRGQQVTLRCSPISGHKSVSWYQQVLGQGPQFIFQYYEKEERGRGNFPDRFSARQFPNYSSELNVNALLLGDSALYLCASSREAHNQPQHFGDGTRLSIL.

This clonotype came up a few times. The chain combines TRBV3-1 with TRBJ2-2, with D unresolved. This CDR3 region has 14 residues. The V gene's germline CDR1 is LGHDT and CDR2 YNNKEL (reference sequence). Between the trimmed V and J ends, which lost 1 base and 3 bases, there was a span of 6 bases. CDR3 in amino acids: CASSQVSHTGELFF. The CDR3 coding sequence is TGTGCCAGCAGCCAAGTGTCTCACACCGGGGAGCTGTTTTTT. The full variable domain, in which reference TRBV3-1 and TRBJ2-2 provide the parts outside the CDR3, is DTAVSQTPKYLVTQMGNDKSIKCEQNLGHDTMYWYKQDSKKFLKIMFSYNNKELIINETVPNRFSPKSPDKAHLNLHINSLELGDSAVYFCASSQVSHTGELFFGEGSRLTVL.

This clonotype was observed a few times. The chain employs TRBV2 and TRBJ2-3, with TRBD1 matching 9 bases. V lost 3 bases and J lost 0; bases outside the gene matches: 10. The CDR3 has 18 amino acids. Germline CDR1 reads SNHLY; CDR2 reads FYNNEI. Written as DNA, the CDR3 is TGTGCCAGCAGTGATCTTAGAATGGGGACAGGGAGCACAGATACGCAGTATTTT. The encoded protein is CASSDLRMGTGSTDTQYF.

This clonotype was picked up a small number of times. The genes are TRBV5-1 and TRBJ2-7, with D hard to call. This CDR3 is 13 amino acids long. CDR1 and CDR2 from the germline V gene are SGHRS and YFSETQ. V lost 7 bases and J lost 6, with 17 bases in between. Here the CDR3 DNA reads TGCGCCAGCGCCGACGGACCCCTACGCGAGCAGTACTTC. Translated, it gives CASADGPLREQYF.

This clonotype was picked up a small number of times. This chain connects TRBV7-9 to TRBJ2-7; 9 bases line up with TRBD1. The CDR3 is 13 residues long. J gave up 6 bases and V 5 bases, and 5 bases lay outside the gene matches. Germline V gene data show CDR1 as SEHNR and CDR2 as FQNEAQ (reference sequence). The CDR3 loop is CASSRQTGGEQYF. The CDR3 bases are TGTGCCAGCAGCCGTCAGACAGGGGGCGAGCAGTACTTC.

V gene TRBV3-1 combines with J gene TRBJ2-1, with 8 bases matching TRBD2. Trimming took 0 bases from V and 10 from J; bases not matched to a gene: 11. The CDR3 consists of 16 residues. Germline assignment: CDR1 LGHDT and CDR2 YNNKEL (reference sequence). CDR3: CASSQDFASGSGEQFF. As DNA, the CDR3 is TGTGCCAGCAGCCAAGATTTCGCTAGCGGGTCCGGCGAGCAGTTCTTC.

The chain combines TRBV20-1 with TRBJ2-1; D is uncertain. Germline V gene data show CDR1 as DFQATT and CDR2 as SNEGSKA (reference sequence). Between the trimmed V and J ends, which lost 2 bases and 12 bases, there was a span of 5 bases. The CDR3 sequence is 9 residues long. CDR3 in DNA: TGCAGTGCTAGAACATGGCAGTTCTTC. This gives the protein CSARTWQFF.

This sequence joins TRBV20-1 and TRBJ1-4, with 12 positions matching TRBD1. Germline lookup yields CDR1 DFQATT and CDR2 SNEGSKA (reference sequence). The CDR3 contains 13 residues. V shed 3 bases, J shed 10 bases, and the junction held 3 bases outside the gene matches. The CDR3 is CSARGQGARKLFF. The CDR3 nucleotides are TGCAGTGCTAGGGGACAGGGGGCCAGAAAACTGTTTTTT.

This clonotype has more than one count but fewer than ten. V and J are TRBV15 and TRBJ2-1; D remains unclear. Trimming left V 1 base short and J 1 base short, with 5 bases between. Looked up from germline, CDR1 is LNHNV and CDR2 is YYDKDF (reference sequence). This CDR3 contains 14 residues. In nucleotides, the CDR3 is TGTGCCACCAGCAGAGGGGCGTCCTACAATGAGCAGTTCTTC. Translation: CATSRGASYNEQFF.

This clonotype was seen a few times. The chain is built from TRBV7-9 and TRBJ1-4, with D uncertain. In germline, CDR1 is SEHNR, CDR2 FQNEAQ (reference sequence). The V and J ends lost 0 bases and 4 bases respectively, with 9 bases between them. The CDR3 is 15 amino acids. CDR3 nucleotide sequence: TGTGCCAGCAGCTTAGCCGCCGGCCTTAATGAAAAACTGTTTTTT. Translated: CASSLAAGLNEKLFF.

The rearrangement joins TRBV3-1 to TRBJ2-5, with D unresolved. Trimming cost V 1 base and J 5 bases, with 11 bases left between them. The CDR3 sequence is 14 residues long. CDR1 LGHDT and CDR2 YNNKEL come from the germline V gene (reference sequence). As DNA, the CDR3 is TGTGCCAGCAGCCAAGGGACGGCGGAGGAGACCCAGTACTTC. This gives the protein CASSQGTAEETQYF.

This clonotype was seen only a few times. The chain couples TRBV12-5 to TRBJ2-3, with D possibly matching TRBD1 (6 bases). There are 17 residues in the CDR3. V dropped 1 base and J dropped 3 bases, with 17 bases sitting between them. Germline CDR1 and CDR2: LGHNT and FRNRAP. CDR3 sequence reads: CASGLDQSRQVTDTQYF. DNA of the CDR3: TGTGCTAGTGGTTTGGACCAATCTCGACAGGTAACAGATACGCAGTATTTT. Variable domain in full (rest from reference TRBV12-5 and TRBJ2-3): DARVTQTPRHKVTEMGQEVTMRCQPILGHNTVFWYRQTMMQGLELLAYFRNRAPLDDSGMPKDRFSAEMPDATLATLKIQPSEPRDSAVYFCASGLDQSRQVTDTQYFGPGTRLTVL.

This chain links TRBV5-1 with TRBJ1-1, with D hard to call. This CDR3 contains 15 residues. Trimming took 4 bases from V and 1 from J, leaving 14 bases between them. Germline V gene lookup returns CDR1 SGHRS and CDR2 YFSETQ. The CDR3 sequence is CASSPTQTANTEAFF. CDR3 DNA: TGCGCCAGCAGCCCGACTCAGACCGCGAACACTGAAGCTTTCTTT.